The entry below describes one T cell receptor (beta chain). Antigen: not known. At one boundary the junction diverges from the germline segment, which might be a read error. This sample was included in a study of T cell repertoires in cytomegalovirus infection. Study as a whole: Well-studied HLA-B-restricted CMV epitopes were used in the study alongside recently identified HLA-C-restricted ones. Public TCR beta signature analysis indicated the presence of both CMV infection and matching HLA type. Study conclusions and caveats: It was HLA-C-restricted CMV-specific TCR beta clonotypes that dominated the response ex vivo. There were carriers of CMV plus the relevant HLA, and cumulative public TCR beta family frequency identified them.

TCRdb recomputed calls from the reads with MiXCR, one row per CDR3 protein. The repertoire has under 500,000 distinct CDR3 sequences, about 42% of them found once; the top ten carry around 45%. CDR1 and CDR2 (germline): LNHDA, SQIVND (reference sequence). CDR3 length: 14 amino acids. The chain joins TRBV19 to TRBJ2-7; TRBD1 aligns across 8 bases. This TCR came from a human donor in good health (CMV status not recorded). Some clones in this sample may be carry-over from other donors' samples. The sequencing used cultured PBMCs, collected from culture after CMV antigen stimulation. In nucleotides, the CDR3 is TGTGCCAGTAGGACAGGGGCGGCCTCCGACGAGCAGTACTTC. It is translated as CASRTGAASDEQYF.